The 26 T cell receptor beta chains given below trace back to one sample, sequenced in a study of blood T cell repertoires in COVID-19. Sequencing was performed with immunoSEQ multiplex PCR; in TCRdb, only in-frame clones are kept and a portion is missing. The sample has about 260,000 clones, about 89% seen once; the top ten hold approximately 1.5%. Sequenced input: peripheral blood. These receptors all come from a middle-aged woman who had recovered from COVID-19.

The chain couples TRBV12-3 or TRBV12-4 to TRBJ2-1; 7 positions agree with TRBD1. The CDR3 consists of 13 residues. Trimming at V came to 7 bases and at J to 9 bases, leaving 9 bases not matched to a gene. The DNA of the CDR3 is TGTGCCAGCAAAGACAGGGATTACGGTGAGCAGTTCTTC. It translates to CASKDRDYGEQFF.

The chain has TRBV3-1 (or the pseudogene TRBV3-2) and TRBJ1-2; TRBD1 might be the D (5 bases). The germline V gene encodes CDR1 LGHDT and CDR2 YNNKEL (reference sequence). The CDR3 has 14 amino acids. V gave up 2 bases and J gave up 2 bases, with 9 bases separating them. The CDR3 loop is CASSQTDRNYGYTF. The DNA for the CDR3 is TGTGCCAGCAGCCAAACAGACAGAAACTATGGCTACACCTTC.

The CDR3 nucleotides read TGTGCCTGGAGTGTGAGGTTTAATTCACCCCTCCACTTT. It translates to CAWSVRFNSPLHF. The chain is built from TRBV30 and TRBJ1-6, with unresolved D. V was clipped by 0 bases and J by 6 bases, with 6 bases between them. Germline loops: CDR1 GTSNPN, CDR2 SVGIG (reference sequence). The length of the CDR3 is 13 residues.

The rearrangement links TRBV30 to TRBJ2-7, with D possibly matching TRBD1 (5 bases). Trimming cost V 4 bases and J 4 bases, with 20 bases left between them. CDR3 length: 15 amino acids. Germline CDR1 GTSNPN, CDR2 SVGIG (reference sequence). Here the CDR3 reads CAWNNPPTGRYEQYF. The CDR3 bases are TGTGCCTGGAATAATCCCCCCACAGGCCGGTACGAGCAGTACTTC.

The chain uses TRBV29-1 and TRBJ2-5; TRBD2 matches at 15 bases. In germline, CDR1 is SQVTM, CDR2 ANQGSEA. V shed 7 bases and J 5 bases; nucleotides not matched to a gene: 2. The CDR3 loop spans 13 amino acids. CDR3 residues: CSAGLAGGETQYF. CDR3 coding DNA: TGCAGCGCGGGACTAGCGGGGGGTGAGACCCAGTACTTC.

This chain joins TRBV6-5 and TRBJ1-2, with a weak D call TRBD1 (6 bases). Germline loops: CDR1 MNHEY, CDR2 SVGAGI. V was trimmed by 2 bases and J by 4 bases, leaving 11 bases between them. CDR3 length equals 14 residues. This CDR3 is CASSYGDRIYGYTF. CDR3 coding DNA: TGTGCCAGCAGTTACGGCGACAGGATCTATGGCTACACCTTC.

The chain links TRBV7-9 to TRBJ1-2; 8 bases agree with TRBD1. The CDR3 is made up of 15 amino acids. Per germline, CDR1 SEHNR and CDR2 FQNEAQ (reference sequence). V shed 6 bases and J 8 bases; nucleotides not matched to a gene: 14. CDR3 nucleotide sequence: TGTGCCAGCAGTAGACAGGGGACTACCTGGAGCGGCTACACCTTC. This encodes CASSRQGTTWSGYTF.

V gene TRBV14 combines with J gene TRBJ1-2; 12 bases are a match to TRBD1. V gave up 2 bases and J gave up 4 bases; unmatched junction bases: 11. The CDR3 totals 18 residues. The germline CDR1 and CDR2 sequences are SGHDN and FVKESK. The CDR3 is CASSQWSSGTGGRYGYTF. The CDR3 DNA is TGTGCCAGCAGCCAATGGAGTTCCGGGACAGGGGGCCGCTATGGCTACACCTTC.

The chain uses TRBV18 and TRBJ1-6; 10 bases fit TRBD1. The CDR3 spans 15 residues. J was trimmed by 9 bases and V by 4 bases; bases with no gene match: 6. Germline values: CDR1 KGHSH, CDR2 LQKENI. CDR3 loop: CASSLSGTGASPLHF. CDR3 coding DNA: TGTGCCAGCTCACTATCCGGGACAGGGGCTTCACCCCTCCACTTT. Together with reference TRBV18 and TRBJ1-6, the CDR3 gives the full variable domain: NAGVMQNPRHLVRRRGQEARLRCSPMKGHSHVYWYRQLPEEGLKFMVYLQKENIIDESGMPKERFSAEFPKEGPSILRIQQVVRGDSAAYFCASSLSGTGASPLHFGNGTRLTVT.

The chain couples TRBV21-1 to TRBJ1-2; no check of the table's D call, TRBD1, against the DNA was made. TRBV21-1 is a recognized pseudogene. CDR3 length: 17 amino acids. The CDR3 coding sequence is TGTGCCAGCAGCAAAGTCTTGGGGCAAGGCCTAAACTATGGCTACACCTTC. Residues: CASSKVLGQGLNYGYTF.

This clone was seen more than once but under ten times. This chain links TRBV6-1 with TRBJ2-2; no definite D call. The CDR3 length is 12 residues. Trimming pared 3 bases from V and 7 bases from J, leaving 6 bases between. Germline CDR1 and CDR2: MNHNS and SASEGT. The CDR3: CASSDFYGELFF. The CDR3 DNA is TGTGCCAGCAGTGATTTTTACGGGGAGCTGTTTTTT.

This chain links TRBV7-8 with TRBJ2-5, with TRBD1 identical over 10 bases. Germline lookup yields CDR1 SGHVS and CDR2 FQNEAQ. V dropped 1 base and J dropped 1; count of bases not matched to a gene: 6. The CDR3 runs to 17 residues. CDR3 in DNA: TGTGCCAGCAGCTTAGAGGGGACAGGGGTCCTCCAAGAGACCCAGTACTTC. Translated, it gives CASSLEGTGVLQETQYF.

This clone was detected once. The J gene is TRBJ1-1, the V gene TRBV27; the D is unclear. Germline CDR1 is MNHEY and CDR2 is SMNVEV (reference sequence). The V and J ends lost 5 bases and 1 base respectively, with 8 bases between them. This CDR3 has 13 amino acids. As DNA, the CDR3 is TGTGCCAGCAGTACACTACAGAACACTGAAGCTTTCTTT. Translating it yields CASSTLQNTEAFF.

The chain carries TRBV5-1 and TRBJ1-6; 8 bases agree with TRBD1. In germline, CDR1 is SGHRS, CDR2 YFSETQ. The CDR3 loop spans 16 amino acids. The ends lost 4 bases at V and 8 bases at J; junction bases unmatched: 11. The CDR3 is CASSTDPGQDYSPLHF. CDR3 nucleotides: TGCGCCAGCAGCACGGATCCGGGACAGGACTATTCACCCCTCCACTTT.

The chain links TRBV30 to TRBJ2-7, with 10 bases matching TRBD2. Germline CDR1 GTSNPN, CDR2 SVGIG (reference sequence). The V and J ends lost 0 bases and 2 bases, in that order; junction bases with no gene match: 1. The CDR3 runs 14 residues. The CDR3 loop is CAWSVLAGPYEQYF. The DNA of the CDR3 is TGTGCCTGGAGTGTACTAGCGGGGCCCTACGAGCAGTACTTC.

This clone has more than one count but fewer than ten. This chain connects TRBV15 to TRBJ1-2, with D perhaps TRBD1 (6 bases). The V end lost 0 bases, the J end lost 3 bases, and 14 bases lay between the germline ends. This CDR3 is 16 amino acids long. Germline V gene lookup returns CDR1 LNHNV and CDR2 YYDKDF (reference sequence). For the CDR3, the DNA is TGTGCCACCAGCAGAGATGGGGGGGCGGACTACTATGGCTACACCTTC. Translated: CATSRDGGADYYGYTF. Supplemented by reference TRBV15 and TRBJ1-2, the full variable domain reads DAMVIQNPRYQVTQFGKPVTLSCSQTLNHNVMYWYQQKSSQAPKLLFHYYDKDFNNEADTPDNFQSRRPNTSFCFLDIRSPGLGDTAMYLCATSRDGGADYYGYTFGSGTRLTVV.

In DNA form, the CDR3 reads TGTGCCAGCAGTTACACGGGGTATGGCTACACCTTC. Its protein is CASSYTGYGYTF. The rearrangement links TRBV6-5 to TRBJ1-2; D gene unclear. The CDR3 totals 12 residues. Looked up from germline, CDR1 is MNHEY and CDR2 is SVGAGI. Between the trimmed V and J ends, which lost 2 bases and 5 bases, there was a span of 6 bases.

The chain links TRBV5-1 to TRBJ2-7; TRBD1 aligns across 8 bases. Germline V gives CDR1 SGHRS, CDR2 YFSETQ. This CDR3 spans 15 amino acids. Trimming removed 0 bases from V and 4 bases from J; junction bases left unmatched: 6. CDR3: CASSLGGTGGYEQYF. The DNA of the CDR3 is TGCGCCAGCAGCTTGGGAGGGACAGGTGGTTACGAGCAGTACTTC.

The chain has TRBV5-6 and TRBJ1-6; TRBD1 aligns across 12 bases. The V and J ends lost 3 bases and 7 bases, in that order; junction bases with no gene match: 5. The V gene's germline CDR1 is SGHDT and CDR2 YYEEEE. The CDR3 loop spans 16 amino acids. This chain's CDR3 is CASSWGTGGGNSPLHF. For the CDR3, the DNA is TGTGCCAGCAGCTGGGGGACAGGGGGCGGGAATTCACCCCTCCACTTT.

This chain uses TRBV6-4 with TRBJ2-5, with 15 bases that match TRBD2. CDR3 length: 17 amino acids. Looked up from germline, CDR1 is MRHNA and CDR2 is SNTAGT. Trimming at V came to 4 bases and at J to 1 base, leaving 4 bases not matched to a gene. The CDR3 DNA reads as TGTGCCAGCAGTGGGACTAGCGGGGGGGCGAGCCAAGAGACCCAGTACTTC. Protein: CASSGTSGGASQETQYF.

In DNA form, the CDR3 reads TGCGCCAGCAGCCACAGGGACAGGGGGCTCTATGGCTACACCTTC. It yields the protein CASSHRDRGLYGYTF. The rearrangement uses TRBV4-1 and TRBJ1-2; 12 bases fit TRBD1. The J segment lost 4 bases and the V segment lost 3 bases, leaving 3 bases of the junction unmatched. The CDR3 loop spans 15 amino acids. The germline CDR1 and CDR2 sequences are MGHRA and YSYEKL.

The chain combines TRBV27 with TRBJ1-6, with D possibly matching TRBD1 (5 bases). CDR3 length: 12 amino acids. From germline, CDR1 is MNHEY and CDR2 SMNVEV (reference sequence). V was pared by 7 bases and J by 6 bases, with 7 bases between. The CDR3 nucleotides read TGTGCCAGCAAGACAGCTAATTCACCCCTCCACTTT. This codes for CASKTANSPLHF.

This clone came up once. The CDR3 nucleotides are TGTGCCACCACCAGGACTAGCGGGGTCTCGGGGGAGACCCAGTACTTC. Translating gives CATTRTSGVSGETQYF. The rearrangement uses TRBV2 and TRBJ2-5, with 12 bases aligning to TRBD2. The germline CDR1 and CDR2 sequences are SNHLY and FYNNEI. The junction had 14 bases not matched to a gene; V was cut back by 10 bases and J by 5 bases. The CDR3 is 16 residues long.

This clone has a count of ten or more. The chain couples TRBV6-5 to TRBJ1-2, with D possibly being TRBD1 (6 bases). V lost 2 bases to trimming and J lost 5 bases, with 12 bases between them. CDR3 length: 14 residues. Germline V lookup: CDR1 MNHEY, CDR2 SVGAGI. CDR3 loop: CASSYEGTSYGYTF. The DNA of the CDR3 is TGTGCCAGCAGTTACGAAGGGACATCGTATGGCTACACCTTC.

The chain uses TRBV5-1 and TRBJ2-1; 9 nucleotides agree with TRBD1. V shed 4 bases, J shed 8 bases, and the junction held 7 bases outside the gene matches. CDR3 length equals 14 residues. Germline CDR1 and CDR2: SGHRS and YFSETQ. CDR3 DNA sequence: TGCGCCAGCAGCCGGACAGGGGCTATGGATGAGCAGTTCTTC. Amino acid sequence: CASSRTGAMDEQFF.

This chain links TRBV7-6 with TRBJ1-6; tentative D call: TRBD1 (6 bases). Germline V gives CDR1 SGHVS, CDR2 FNYEAQ. The CDR3 totals 15 residues. V was trimmed by 5 bases and J by 8 bases, leaving 16 bases between them. The CDR3 region has the DNA TGTGCCAGCAGCCGACAGGAGCTATGGTATTCACCCCTCCACTTT. Translated, it gives CASSRQELWYSPLHF.